One sample yielded the 20 T cell receptor beta chains listed below, sequenced in a study of cytomegalovirus exposure and HLA in healthy donors. The table came from immunoSEQ multiplex PCR; TCRdb's copy has only in-frame clones and leaves some out. The sample lists 250,000 or so clones; around 90% were seen once. Sequencing was performed on PBMCs. The receptors stem from a woman aged 18-30 years in good health and CMV-seronegative.

The DNA for the CDR3 is TGTGCCACCAGCAAGGGACAGAAGGGCCCTGAAGCTTTCTTT. This gives the protein CATSKGQKGPEAFF. This chain links TRBV15 with TRBJ1-1, with 7 bases matching TRBD1. This CDR3 contains 14 residues. Germline loops: CDR1 LNHNV, CDR2 YYDKDF (reference sequence). Trimming cost V 4 bases and J 6 bases; bases outside gene matches: 8. The whole variable domain, remainder taken from reference TRBV15 and TRBJ1-1, is DAMVIQNPRYQVTQFGKPVTLSCSQTLNHNVMYWYQQKSSQAPKLLFHYYDKDFNNEADTPDNFQSRRPNTSFCFLDIRSPGLGDTAMYLCATSKGQKGPEAFFGQGTRLTVV.

This chain connects TRBV12-2 to TRBJ2-2; the D call in the table, TRBD1, was not verified against the DNA. TRBV12-2 is termed a pseudogene. The CDR3 covers 14 residues. The CDR3: CASRLDRAAGELFF. For the CDR3, the DNA is TGTGCAAGTCGCTTAGACAGGGCCGCCGGGGAGCTGTTTTTT.

This clone occurred once. The chain links TRBV28 to TRBJ2-6, with 10 bases identical to TRBD1. Germline V CDR1 and CDR2: MDHEN, SYDVKM. J gave up 4 bases and V 2 bases, and 2 bases lay outside the gene matches. The CDR3 contains 16 residues. This CDR3 reads CASSLGTGAGANVLTF. CDR3 nucleotides: TGTGCCAGCAGTTTAGGGACAGGGGCCGGGGCCAACGTCCTGACTTTC.

V and J are TRBV5-4 and TRBJ1-1; D is unclear. The V and J ends lost 2 bases and 2 bases respectively, with 7 bases between them. The germline gives CDR1 SGHNT, CDR2 YYREEE (reference sequence). The CDR3 runs 13 residues. CDR3 amino acids: CASSFNSNTEAFF. For the CDR3, the DNA is TGTGCCAGCAGCTTCAACAGCAACACTGAAGCTTTCTTT.

This chain connects TRBV29-1 to TRBJ2-1, with D possibly TRBD1 on 5 matching bases. The CDR3 covers 13 residues. V gave up 5 bases and J gave up 3 bases, with 11 bases separating them. Germline CDR1 reads SQVTM; CDR2 reads ANQGSEA. Here the CDR3 reads CSVRVGLYNEQFF. The CDR3, as DNA: TGCAGCGTTCGGGTGGGGCTCTACAATGAGCAGTTCTTC.

This chain connects TRBV10-3 to TRBJ1-1; 9 bases are a match to TRBD1. Trimming removed 3 bases from V and 2 bases from J; junction bases left unmatched: 4. In germline, CDR1 is ENHRY, CDR2 SYGVKD. The CDR3 covers 15 residues. CDR3 protein: CAISEGTGSNTEAFF. CDR3 DNA sequence: TGTGCCATCAGTGAAGGGACAGGGTCCAACACTGAAGCTTTCTTT.

This clone is a singleton in its sample. The chain carries TRBV10-3 and TRBJ2-3, with 8 bases identical to TRBD2. In germline, CDR1 is ENHRY, CDR2 SYGVKD. With 10 bases clipped from V and 3 bases from J, the junction kept 3 bases outside the gene matches. This CDR3 is 12 amino acids long. CDR3 protein: CATAGGTDTQYF. The CDR3 nucleotides are TGTGCCACCGCGGGAGGAACAGATACGCAGTATTTT.

V gene TRBV13 combines with J gene TRBJ2-3, with 8 positions matching TRBD1. CDR3 size: 15 residues. V gave up 4 bases and J gave up 4 bases; unmatched junction bases: 7. Per the germline V gene, CDR1 is PRHDT and CDR2 is FYEKMQ (reference sequence). The CDR3 DNA reads TGTGCCAGCAGCTCCGGACAGGGTGTGTCAGATACGCAGTATTTT. It specifies CASSSGQGVSDTQYF.

This rearrangement joins TRBV11-2 to TRBJ1-1; D is undetermined. The CDR3 contains 14 residues. Between the trimmed V and J ends, which lost 5 bases and 2 bases, there was a span of 12 bases. The germline V gene has CDR1 SGHAT and CDR2 FQNNGV. CDR3 region: CASSLEGLNTEAFF. Written as DNA, the CDR3 is TGTGCCAGCAGCCTGGAGGGTCTAAACACTGAAGCTTTCTTT.

This clone was picked up a small number of times. This chain connects TRBV11-2 to TRBJ2-5; 11 positions match TRBD2. This CDR3 spans 15 amino acids. Germline V lookup: CDR1 SGHAT, CDR2 FQNNGV. J was trimmed by 5 bases and V by 2 bases; bases with no gene match: 4. The CDR3 sequence: CASSLLAGGGETQYF. In DNA, the CDR3 is TGTGCCAGCAGCTTACTAGCGGGGGGCGGGGAGACCCAGTACTTC.

This chain connects TRBV7-6 to TRBJ2-5; 10 bases line up with TRBD2. The CDR3 sequence is 15 residues long. The J segment lost 1 base and the V segment lost 2 bases, leaving 1 base of the junction unmatched. Per germline, CDR1 SGHVS and CDR2 FNYEAQ. The CDR3 bases are TGTGCCAGCAGCTTACGGACTAGCGGCCAAGAGACCCAGTACTTC. Encoded protein: CASSLRTSGQETQYF.

This clone has just one count. This rearrangement joins TRBV5-5 to TRBJ1-2; TRBD1 agrees at 7 bases. V lost 3 bases and J lost 3; bases outside the gene matches: 5. Germline values: CDR1 SGHKS, CDR2 YYEKEE (reference sequence). The CDR3 loop spans 14 amino acids. The CDR3 DNA reads TGTGCCAGCAGCTATCAGGGGGTTCACTATGGCTACACCTTC. Its protein product is CASSYQGVHYGYTF.

The chain uses TRBV4-3 and TRBJ1-1; D not certain. In germline, CDR1 is LGHNA, CDR2 YSLEER. The CDR3 contains 13 residues. V lost 1 base to trimming and J lost 5 bases, with 8 bases between them. CDR3 sequence: CASSQAGETEAFF. CDR3 DNA sequence: TGCGCCAGCAGCCAAGCGGGTGAGACTGAAGCTTTCTTT.

The count of this clone is one. The chain joins TRBV18 to TRBJ1-2; tentatively, D is TRBD1 (5 bases). V lost 3 bases, J lost 4 bases, and 18 bases lay in between. Germline CDR1 is KGHSH and CDR2 is LQKENI. The CDR3 consists of 16 residues. The CDR3 nucleotides read TGTGCCAGCTCACCTCCCTCACGGGGGGTGGCCTATGGCTACACCTTC. Protein: CASSPPSRGVAYGYTF. Full variable domain (outside the CDR3, taken from reference TRBV18 and TRBJ1-2): NAGVMQNPRHLVRRRGQEARLRCSPMKGHSHVYWYRQLPEEGLKFMVYLQKENIIDESGMPKERFSAEFPKEGPSILRIQQVVRGDSAAYFCASSPPSRGVAYGYTFGSGTRLTVV.

The V call is TRBV7-6, the J call TRBJ2-7; weak D call: TRBD2 (6 bases). The CDR3 loop spans 14 amino acids. From germline, CDR1 is SGHVS and CDR2 FNYEAQ. V shed 4 bases and J shed 3 bases, with 13 bases lying between them. CDR3 amino acids: CASSSGGERYEQYF. The CDR3 DNA follows: TGTGCCAGCAGCTCAGGAGGGGAACGCTACGAGCAGTACTTC.

V gene TRBV19 combines with J gene TRBJ2-1, with 12 bases that match TRBD1. Germline lookup yields CDR1 LNHDA and CDR2 SQIVND (reference sequence). Trimming removed 7 bases from V and 9 bases from J; junction bases left unmatched: 13. This CDR3 has 16 amino acids. CDR3: CASTPGDRGLHGEQFF. As DNA, the CDR3 is TGTGCCAGTACCCCCGGGGACAGGGGGCTTCACGGTGAGCAGTTCTTC.

J is TRBJ2-6 and V is TRBV28, with D possibly TRBD2 on 5 matching bases. The CDR3 contains 16 residues. CDR1 MDHEN and CDR2 SYDVKM come from the germline V gene. The germline V and J ends were trimmed by 8 bases and 0 bases, with 14 bases remaining between them. The CDR3 coding sequence is TGTGCCAGCGAGGGTCGGGTGAACTCTGGGGCCAACGTCCTGACTTTC. Translation gives CASEGRVNSGANVLTF.

The sample holds a few counts of this clone. V is TRBV7-9 and J is TRBJ1-1; weak D call: TRBD1 (5 bases). V was pared by 7 bases and J by 5 bases, with 8 bases between. The germline V gene has CDR1 SEHNR and CDR2 FQNEAQ (reference sequence). CDR3 length: 11 amino acids. The CDR3 nucleotides are TGTGCCAGCATCCAGGGTACTGAAGCTTTCTTT. Amino acid sequence: CASIQGTEAFF. Full variable domain (remainder filled in from reference TRBV7-9 and TRBJ1-1): DTGVSQNPRHKITKRGQNVTFRCDPISEHNRLYWYRQTLGQGPEFLTYFQNEAQLEKSRLLSDRFSAERPKGSFSTLEIQRTEQGDSAMYLCASIQGTEAFFGQGTRLTVV.

The CDR3 nucleotides are TGTGCCAGCAGCTTAGCCGGGACAGAAAATTCACCCCTCCACTTT. Its protein product is CASSLAGTENSPLHF. V gene TRBV7-8 combines with J gene TRBJ1-6, with TRBD1 matching 7 bases. Germline lookup yields CDR1 SGHVS and CDR2 FQNEAQ. V dropped 0 bases and J dropped 7; count of bases not matched to a gene: 3. CDR3 length equals 15 residues.

The chain combines TRBV28 with TRBJ1-1; D call uncertain. The CDR3 has 13 amino acids. V was trimmed by 7 bases and J by 11 bases, leaving 20 bases between them. Germline assignment: CDR1 MDHEN and CDR2 SYDVKM. In DNA, the CDR3 is TGTGCCAGCAAGGAGGTGGCAAGCTCTGCGGCTTTCTTT. Its translation is CASKEVASSAAFF.